The clone carrying this TCR beta chain was picked up one time. No antigen is known for it. These data originate in a study of metastatic and nonmetastatic thyroid tumors. Study as a whole: Repertoire comparisons spanned blood and tumor or nodule tissue from malignant and benign thyroid patients.

The V gene's germline CDR1 is SGHAT and CDR2 FQNNGV. The ends were cut back, 3 bases at V and 6 bases at J, with 12 bases in the middle. This CDR3 is 13 amino acids long. Study results and limitations: Patients with malignant thyroid tumors reportedly had significantly higher TCR beta diversity than those with benign nodules, in blood and tumor.

Per the original methods: The study took CDR3 differences across clinicopathological groups and made a distant-metastasis classifier for papillary thyroid cancer from them. TCRdb reprocessed the PCR reads using MiXCR. These V and J calls derive from TCRdb rather than the authors' analysis. The sample has more than 15,000 clones, roughly 22% seen once. Until they underwent thyroid surgery, no patient had received any treatment. This receptor was taken from a female donor with papillary thyroid cancer or a benign thyroid nodule (not recorded which). Some clones in this sample may be carry-over from other donors' samples. Sequencing was carried out using adjacent normal tissue. This rearrangement joins TRBV11-2 to TRBJ2-7; perhaps TRBD2 as D (6 bases). The CDR3 spells CASSFSGGGEQYF. DNA for the CDR3: TGTGCCAGCAGCTTCTCTGGGGGAGGCGAGCAGTACTTC.